The text below deals with one TCR beta chain. Its antigen is not identified. This specimen belongs to a study of T cells expressing NK-cell markers. Background on the study: Sequencing of TCR beta repertoires drew on sorted CD3+CD56+NKG2C+, CD3+CD56+NKG2C- and CD3+CD56-NKG2C+ T cells. In the group of eight sequenced donors, seven were HCMV-seropositive and one was seronegative. Whole-study results and caveats: Expanded NKG2C+ T cell clones had unclear HCMV specificity.

The CDR3 length is 14 residues. Germline-derived CDR1 and CDR2 are DFQATT and SNEGSKA (reference sequence). It was by 5'RACE template switching with UMIs that TCR beta cDNA was made. TCRdb derives one entry per CDR3 protein from the 5' RACE reads, leaving out DNA. This sample's table has 200,000 to 300,000 distinct CDR3 sequences. The sequence was collected from a woman between 18 and 69 years old in good health. The sample consisted of blood T cells: a sorted CD56 or NKG2C T cell subset, CD4+ or CD8+ T cells, or bulk PBMC T cells (not recorded which). The rearrangement uses TRBV20-1 and TRBJ2-7; the D gene TCRdb calls, TRBD1, cannot be checked with no DNA. The CDR3 reads CSVGTTGGAYEQYF.